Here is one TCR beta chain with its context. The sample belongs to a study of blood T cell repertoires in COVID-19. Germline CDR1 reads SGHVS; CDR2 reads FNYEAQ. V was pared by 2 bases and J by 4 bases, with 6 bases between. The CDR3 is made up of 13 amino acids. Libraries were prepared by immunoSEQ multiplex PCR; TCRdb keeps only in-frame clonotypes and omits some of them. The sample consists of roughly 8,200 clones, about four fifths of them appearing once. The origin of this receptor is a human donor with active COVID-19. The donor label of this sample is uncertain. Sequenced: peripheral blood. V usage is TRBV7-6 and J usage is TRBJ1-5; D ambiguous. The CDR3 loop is CASSLRENQPQHF. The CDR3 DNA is TGTGCCAGCAGCTTAAGGGAGAATCAGCCCCAGCATTTT.